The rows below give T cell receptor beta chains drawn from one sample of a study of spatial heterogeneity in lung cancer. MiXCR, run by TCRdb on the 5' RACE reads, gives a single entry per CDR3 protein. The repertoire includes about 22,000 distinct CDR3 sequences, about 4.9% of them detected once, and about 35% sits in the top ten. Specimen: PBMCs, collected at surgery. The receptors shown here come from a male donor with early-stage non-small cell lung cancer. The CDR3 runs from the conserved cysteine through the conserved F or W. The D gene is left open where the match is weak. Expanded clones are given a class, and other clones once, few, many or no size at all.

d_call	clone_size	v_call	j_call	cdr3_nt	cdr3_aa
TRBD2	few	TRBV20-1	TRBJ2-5	TGCAGTGCTCATAGGACTAGCGGGACTCTAAGGGAGACCCAGTACTTC	CSAHRTSGTLRETQYF
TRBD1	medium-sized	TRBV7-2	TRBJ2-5	TGTGCCAGCAGCTCGCCACGGACAGGGGGCCAGACCCAGTACTTC	CASSSPRTGGQTQYF
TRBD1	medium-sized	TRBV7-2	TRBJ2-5	TGTGCCAGCAGCTTAGGGACAGGGGGAAGTCAGGAGACCCAGTACTTC	CASSLGTGGSQETQYF
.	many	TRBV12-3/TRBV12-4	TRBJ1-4	TGTGCCAGCAGTTTGGGACTAAATGAAAAACTGTTTTTT	CASSLGLNEKLFF
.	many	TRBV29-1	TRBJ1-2	TGCAGCGTTGGTGGCGGGGACAACTATGGCTACACCTTC	CSVGGGDNYGYTF
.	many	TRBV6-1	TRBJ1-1	TGTGCCAGCAGCCACATAGCCCCCGCTGAAGCTTTCTTT	CASSHIAPAEAFF
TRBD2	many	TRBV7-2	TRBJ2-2	TGTGCCAGCAGCTCCCCAGGACTAGCGGGGGGAGTGGACACCGGGGAGCTGTTTTTT	CASSSPGLAGGVDTGELFF
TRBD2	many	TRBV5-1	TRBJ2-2	TGCGCCAGCAGCTTGTTAGCGGGAGGGCCTGGTGGCACCGGGGAGCTGTTTTTT	CASSLLAGGPGGTGELFF
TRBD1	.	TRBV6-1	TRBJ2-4	TGTGCCAGCAGTGAGAGGGGGCCCCCGAACATTCAGTACTTC	CASSERGPPNIQYF
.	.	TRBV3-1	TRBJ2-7	TGTGCCAGCAGCCAGAATGAGAAGGCCTACGAGCAGTACTTC	CASSQNEKAYEQYF